The 25 T cell receptor beta chains below come from one sample, sequenced in a study of cytomegalovirus exposure and HLA in healthy donors. The study ran its PCR with 60 Vbeta and 13 Jbeta primers. This table comes from immunoSEQ multiplex PCR, and its TCRdb copy is limited to in-frame clones, with some not included. The data show 160,000 or so clones, about two thirds seen once. Material: PBMCs. The receptors here all came from a woman younger than 45 in good health and CMV-seronegative.

This rearrangement joins TRBV7-8 to TRBJ1-2, with TRBD1 identical over 7 bases. The CDR3 totals 15 residues. The V and J ends lost 0 bases and 4 bases, in that order; junction bases with no gene match: 5. Germline loops: CDR1 SGHVS, CDR2 FQNEAQ. CDR3 in DNA: TGTGCCAGCAGCTTAGCCGCAGGGGGAGTCTATGGCTACACCTTC. Translation: CASSLAAGGVYGYTF.

The V call is TRBV18, the J call TRBJ2-1; 9 bases line up with TRBD1. The CDR3 has 15 amino acids. Losses at the gene ends were 3 bases for V and 8 bases for J; bases not matched to a gene: 8. Germline values: CDR1 KGHSH, CDR2 LQKENI. The CDR3 protein is CASSPGTGTGDEQFF. CDR3 bases: TGTGCCAGCTCACCCGGGACAGGGACTGGCGATGAGCAGTTCTTC. Filled out from reference TRBV18 and TRBJ2-1, the complete variable domain reads NAGVMQNPRHLVRRRGQEARLRCSPMKGHSHVYWYRQLPEEGLKFMVYLQKENIIDESGMPKERFSAEFPKEGPSILRIQQVVRGDSAAYFCASSPGTGTGDEQFFGPGTRLTVL.

The chain recombines TRBV6-6 with TRBJ2-7; tentatively, D is TRBD1 (6 bases). Looked up from germline, CDR1 is MNHNY and CDR2 is SVGAGI (reference sequence). The length of the CDR3 is 16 residues. V was cut by 0 bases and J by 0 bases, with 12 bases left in between. CDR3 nucleotide sequence: TGTGCCAGCAGTTACTCGACAGGTGACAGCTCCTACGAGCAGTACTTC. Translating gives CASSYSTGDSSYEQYF.

In its sample, this clone was seen once. The genes are TRBV4-3 and TRBJ2-7; perhaps TRBD1 as D (6 bases). The CDR3 totals 16 residues. V lost 0 bases, J lost 5 bases, and 17 bases lay in between. Germline CDR1 and CDR2: LGHNA and YSLEER. CDR3 in amino acids: CASSQDLWGLGDEQYF. The CDR3 DNA sequence: TGCGCCAGCAGCCAAGATCTTTGGGGGCTTGGTGACGAGCAGTACTTC.

The CDR3 nucleotides are TGCAGTGCACCATCGGGAGGACTGTTTTTT. Translated: CSAPSGGLFF. This chain joins TRBV20-1 and TRBJ1-4; D unresolved. The CDR3 is 10 residues long. The ends were cut back, 6 bases at V and 13 bases at J, with 12 bases in the middle. The germline V gene has CDR1 DFQATT and CDR2 SNEGSKA (reference sequence).

The chain couples TRBV10-3 to TRBJ1-5; 12 bases fit TRBD1. This CDR3 has 17 residues. Trimming cost V 1 base and J 4 bases; bases outside gene matches: 5. Germline V gene data show CDR1 as ENHRY and CDR2 as SYGVKD. In nucleotides, the CDR3 is TGTGCCATCAGTGAGTACGGGACAGGGGGCATAAATCAGCCCCAGCATTTT. This codes for CAISEYGTGGINQPQHF.

The chain links TRBV9 to TRBJ1-3, with D possibly matching TRBD1 (5 bases). Germline CDR1 is SGDLS and CDR2 is YYNGEE. V was clipped by 0 bases and J by 4 bases, with 14 bases between them. The CDR3 is 16 amino acids. The CDR3 bases are TGTGCCAGCAGCGTAGAGCCGAGCGGGGCGGGAAACACCATATATTTT. Encoded protein: CASSVEPSGAGNTIYF.

The J gene is TRBJ2-1, the V gene TRBV11-3; D gene ambiguous. The germline gives CDR1 SGHNT, CDR2 YENEEA. V was clipped by 1 base and J by 7 bases, with 8 bases between them. The CDR3 is made up of 13 amino acids. The CDR3 nucleotides read TGTGCCAGCAGCTTAGCGGTAGTTAATGAGCAGTTCTTC. Translated: CASSLAVVNEQFF. Combining the CDR3 with reference TRBV11-3 and TRBJ2-1 gives the whole variable domain EAGVVQSPRYKIIEKKQPVAFWCNPISGHNTLYWYLQNLGQGPELLIRYENEEAVDDSQLPKDRFSAERLKGVDSTLKIQPAELGDSAVYLCASSLAVVNEQFFGPGTRLTVL.

This chain joins TRBV10-3 and TRBJ1-6; 10 positions match TRBD1. The CDR3 sequence is 16 residues long. V shed 0 bases and J 5 bases; nucleotides not matched to a gene: 1. CDR1 is ENHRY and CDR2 is SYGVKD in the germline V gene. The CDR3 coding sequence is TGTGCCATCAGTGAGTCAGGGACAGGGGATAATTCACCCCTCCACTTT. Protein: CAISESGTGDNSPLHF.

The V and J genes are TRBV5-1 and TRBJ2-1; 7 nucleotides align to TRBD2. Germline V CDR1 and CDR2: SGHRS, YFSETQ. The ends lost 0 bases at V and 5 bases at J; junction bases unmatched: 5. The CDR3 is 15 residues long. The CDR3 here is CASSLAGLPDNEQFF. DNA for the CDR3: TGCGCCAGCAGCTTGGCGGGACTACCCGACAATGAGCAGTTCTTC.

In this sample, this clone turned up a few times. The V and J genes are TRBV7-2 and TRBJ2-5; 10 nucleotides agree with TRBD2. Germline V gene sequence: CDR1 SGHTA, CDR2 FQGNSA. V was clipped by 5 bases and J by 5 bases; unmatched bases: 11. This CDR3 has 16 residues. The CDR3: CASSPEPLAGEETQYF. As DNA, the CDR3 is TGTGCCAGCAGCCCCGAGCCCCTAGCGGGAGAGGAGACCCAGTACTTC.

The genes are TRBV5-5 and TRBJ1-3; TRBD1 aligns across 7 bases. In germline, CDR1 is SGHKS, CDR2 YYEKEE (reference sequence). With V trimmed by 2 bases and J by 2 bases, 4 bases remained unmatched. This CDR3 has 15 residues. This CDR3 is CASSFDQGAGNTIYF. Here the CDR3 DNA reads TGTGCCAGCAGCTTTGACCAGGGGGCTGGAAACACCATATATTTT. Supplemented by reference TRBV5-5 and TRBJ1-3, the full variable domain reads DAGVTQSPTHLIKTRGQQVTLRCSPISGHKSVSWYQQVLGQGPQFIFQYYEKEERGRGNFPDRFSARQFPNYSSELNVNALLLGDSALYLCASSFDQGAGNTIYFGEGSWLTVV.

The CDR3 spells CASQGFVNTEAFF. DNA for the CDR3: TGTGCCTCACAGGGTTTTGTGAACACTGAAGCTTTCTTT. This chain uses TRBV2 with TRBJ1-1; D might be TRBD1 (6 bases). Trimming left V 11 bases short and J 0 bases short, with 13 bases between. Germline V gene sequence: CDR1 SNHLY, CDR2 FYNNEI. The CDR3 sequence is 13 residues long.

This clone was seen more than once but under ten times. The V gene is TRBV29-1, the J gene TRBJ1-1; TRBD1 agrees at 7 bases. The CDR3 sequence is 13 residues long. Germline assignment: CDR1 SQVTM and CDR2 ANQGSEA. Trimming at V came to 5 bases and at J to 5 bases, leaving 8 bases not matched to a gene. The CDR3 nucleotides are TGCAGCGTTCCGGGACAGACTTTTACTGAAGCTTTCTTT. This sequence encodes CSVPGQTFTEAFF.

A single count supports this clone. The chain uses TRBV19 and TRBJ1-2, with 8 nucleotides matching TRBD1. CDR1 LNHDA and CDR2 SQIVND come from the germline V gene (reference sequence). There are 14 residues in the CDR3. The V and J ends lost 6 bases and 9 bases, in that order; junction bases with no gene match: 12. The DNA for the CDR3 is TGTGCCAGTAGAACCCGCGGACAGGGTGGTAGCTACACCTTC. This translates into CASRTRGQGGSYTF.

The chain joins TRBV7-6 to TRBJ2-7; 7 nucleotides align to TRBD2. Germline-derived CDR1 and CDR2 are SGHVS and FNYEAQ. V gave up 1 base and J gave up 4 bases; unmatched junction bases: 4. The CDR3 extends over 14 amino acids. CDR3 protein: CASSLDRRGYEQYF. CDR3 DNA sequence: TGTGCCAGCAGCTTAGACCGGCGGGGGTACGAGCAGTACTTC.

V is TRBV7-3 and J is TRBJ2-5; the match to TRBD2 covers 12 bases. V dropped 0 bases and J dropped 5; count of bases not matched to a gene: 4. Germline V gene data show CDR1 as SGHTA and CDR2 as FQGTGA. The CDR3 has 16 amino acids. CDR3 sequence reads: CASSLTRTSGIETQYF. CDR3 DNA sequence: TGTGCCAGCAGCTTAACTAGGACTAGCGGGATTGAGACCCAGTACTTC.

This clone was seen a few times. This chain connects TRBV19 to TRBJ2-6; the match to TRBD1 covers 7 bases. The V segment lost 1 base and the J segment 5 bases; nucleotides outside the gene matches: 2. From germline, CDR1 is LNHDA and CDR2 SQIVND (reference sequence). The CDR3 extends over 15 amino acids. CDR3 bases: TGTGCCAGTAGTATAGGGGACAGTAGGGCCAACGTCCTGACTTTC. This codes for CASSIGDSRANVLTF.

V usage is TRBV7-2 and J usage is TRBJ2-7; 12 positions agree with TRBD2. The germline CDR1 and CDR2 sequences are SGHTA and FQGNSA. The CDR3 has 16 amino acids. V shed 3 bases and J 3 bases; nucleotides not matched to a gene: 6. For the CDR3, the DNA is TGTGCCAGCAGCTTCGGACTAGCGGGAAAGGTCTACGAGCAGTACTTC. It codes for CASSFGLAGKVYEQYF. Full variable domain (remainder filled in from reference TRBV7-2 and TRBJ2-7): GAGVSQSPSNKVTEKGKDVELRCDPISGHTALYWYRQSLGQGLEFLIYFQGNSAPDKSGLPSDRFSAERTGGSVSTLTIQRTQQEDSAVYLCASSFGLAGKVYEQYFGPGTRLTVT.

The gene calls are TRBV19 and TRBJ2-5; the match to TRBD1 covers 7 bases. The CDR3 extends over 13 amino acids. V shed 6 bases, J shed 3 bases, and the junction held 4 bases outside the gene matches. CDR1 is LNHDA and CDR2 is SQIVND in the germline V gene (reference sequence). The CDR3 sequence: CASRNRGEETQYF. Written as DNA, the CDR3 is TGTGCCAGTAGAAACAGGGGCGAAGAGACCCAGTACTTC.

This clone was counted between two and nine times. The chain couples TRBV19 to TRBJ1-2; the match to TRBD1 covers 9 bases. The length of the CDR3 is 13 residues. Looked up from germline, CDR1 is LNHDA and CDR2 is SQIVND (reference sequence). V lost 4 bases to trimming and J lost 7 bases; unmatched junction nucleotides: 4. The CDR3 DNA reads TGTGCCAGTAGTACCGGGACAGGGTTTGGCTACACCTTC. Amino acid sequence: CASSTGTGFGYTF.

V is TRBV7-3 and J is TRBJ2-7, with D possibly being TRBD1 (5 bases). Germline assignment: CDR1 SGHTA and CDR2 FQGTGA. V was shortened by 5 bases and J by 2 bases, with 16 bases between the two germline ends. CDR3 length equals 15 residues. The CDR3 bases are TGTGCCAGCAGCGTAGACAGTGCAGGCGCCTACGAGCAGTACTTC. Translation: CASSVDSAGAYEQYF.

This chain uses TRBV9 with TRBJ2-5; weak D call: TRBD2 (6 bases). The CDR3 totals 14 residues. V lost 3 bases to trimming and J lost 5 bases, with 14 bases between them. Germline CDR1 reads SGDLS; CDR2 reads YYNGEE. The chain's CDR3 is CASSAAGSAETQYF. The CDR3 DNA sequence: TGTGCCAGCAGCGCCGCGGGGTCCGCGGAGACCCAGTACTTC.

As regards this clone: One end of the junction varies from germline; a read error may be responsible. The rearrangement joins TRBV6-5 to TRBJ1-2, with TRBD1 matching 7 bases. The CDR3 is 16 amino acids. CDR1 is MNHEY and CDR2 is SVGAGI in the germline V gene. The CDR3: CASSYSGTAANYGCTF. CDR3 bases: TGTGCCAGCAGTTACTCCGGGACAGCAGCTAACTATGGCTGCACCTTC.

The chain joins TRBV30 to TRBJ1-1; D may be TRBD1 (5 bases). Trimming left V 3 bases short and J 1 base short, with 9 bases between. The V gene's germline CDR1 is GTSNPN and CDR2 SVGIG (reference sequence). There are 13 residues in the CDR3. The chain's CDR3 is CAWRRQPNTEAFF. The DNA of the CDR3 is TGTGCCTGGAGGCGACAGCCGAACACTGAAGCTTTCTTT.